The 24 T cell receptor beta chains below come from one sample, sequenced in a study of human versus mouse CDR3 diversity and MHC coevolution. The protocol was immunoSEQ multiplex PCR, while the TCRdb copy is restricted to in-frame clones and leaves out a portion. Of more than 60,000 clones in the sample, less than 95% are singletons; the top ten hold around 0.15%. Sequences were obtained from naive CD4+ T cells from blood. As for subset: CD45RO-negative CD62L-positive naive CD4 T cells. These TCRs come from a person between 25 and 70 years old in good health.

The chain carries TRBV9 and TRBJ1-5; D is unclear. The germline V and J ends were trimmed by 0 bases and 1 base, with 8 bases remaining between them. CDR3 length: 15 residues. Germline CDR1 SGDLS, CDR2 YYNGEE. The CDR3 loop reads CASSVGQESNQPQHF. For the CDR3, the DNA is TGTGCCAGCAGCGTAGGCCAGGAAAGCAATCAGCCCCAGCATTTT.

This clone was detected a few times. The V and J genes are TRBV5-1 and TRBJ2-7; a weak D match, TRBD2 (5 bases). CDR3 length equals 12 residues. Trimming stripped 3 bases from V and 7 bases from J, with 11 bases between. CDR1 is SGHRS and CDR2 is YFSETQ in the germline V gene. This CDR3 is CASSSEVGEQYF. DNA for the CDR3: TGCGCCAGCAGCTCGGAGGTTGGGGAGCAGTACTTC. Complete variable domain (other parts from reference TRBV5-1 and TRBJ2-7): KAGVTQTPRYLIKTRGQQVTLSCSPISGHRSVSWYQQTPGQGLQFLFEYFSETQRNKGNFPGRFSGRQFSNSRSEMNVSTLELGDSALYLCASSSEVGEQYFGPGTRLTVT.

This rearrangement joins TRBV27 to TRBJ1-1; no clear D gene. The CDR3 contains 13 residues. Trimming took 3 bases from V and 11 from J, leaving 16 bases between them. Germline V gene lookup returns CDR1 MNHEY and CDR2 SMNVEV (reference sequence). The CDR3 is CASSFQRGGVAFF. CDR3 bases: TGTGCCAGCAGTTTTCAGAGAGGAGGAGTGGCTTTCTTT.

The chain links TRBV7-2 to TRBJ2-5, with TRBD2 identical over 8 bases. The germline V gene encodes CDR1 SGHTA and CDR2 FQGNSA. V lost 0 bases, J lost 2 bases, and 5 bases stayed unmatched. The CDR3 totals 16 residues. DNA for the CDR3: TGTGCCAGCAGCTTAGCCGTCGCGGGGGGACAAGAGACCCAGTACTTC. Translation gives CASSLAVAGGQETQYF.

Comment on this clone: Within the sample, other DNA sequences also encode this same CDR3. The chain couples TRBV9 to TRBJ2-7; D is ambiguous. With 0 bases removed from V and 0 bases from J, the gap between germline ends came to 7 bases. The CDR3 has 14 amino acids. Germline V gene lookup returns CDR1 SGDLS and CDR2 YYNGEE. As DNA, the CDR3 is TGTGCCAGCAGCGTAGAACCGAGCTCCTACGAGCAGTACTTC. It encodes CASSVEPSSYEQYF. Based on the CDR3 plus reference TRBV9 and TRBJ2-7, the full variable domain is DSGVTQTPKHLITATGQRVTLRCSPRSGDLSVYWYQQSLDQGLQFLIQYYNGEERAKGNILERFSAQQFPDLHSELNLSSLELGDSALYFCASSVEPSSYEQYFGPGTRLTVT.

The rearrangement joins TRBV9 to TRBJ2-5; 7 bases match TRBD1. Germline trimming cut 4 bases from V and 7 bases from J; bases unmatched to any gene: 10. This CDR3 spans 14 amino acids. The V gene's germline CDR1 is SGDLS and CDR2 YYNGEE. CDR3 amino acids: CASSRGTAERTQYF. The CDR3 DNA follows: TGTGCCAGCAGCAGGGGGACAGCCGAGCGGACCCAGTACTTC.

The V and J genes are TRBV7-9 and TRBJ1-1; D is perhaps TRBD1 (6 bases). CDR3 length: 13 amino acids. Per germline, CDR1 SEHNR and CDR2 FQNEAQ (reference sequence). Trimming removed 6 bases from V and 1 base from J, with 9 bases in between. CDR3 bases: TGTGCCAGCAGGTTACAGGGGAACACTGAAGCTTTCTTT. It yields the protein CASRLQGNTEAFF.

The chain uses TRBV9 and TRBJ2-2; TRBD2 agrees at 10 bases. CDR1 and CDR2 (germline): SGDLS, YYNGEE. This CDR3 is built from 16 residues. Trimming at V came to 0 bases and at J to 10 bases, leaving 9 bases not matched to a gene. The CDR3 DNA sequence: TGTGCCAGCAGCGTAGGAAGTAGCGGGAGGTTTGAGGAGCTGTTTTTT. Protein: CASSVGSSGRFEELFF.

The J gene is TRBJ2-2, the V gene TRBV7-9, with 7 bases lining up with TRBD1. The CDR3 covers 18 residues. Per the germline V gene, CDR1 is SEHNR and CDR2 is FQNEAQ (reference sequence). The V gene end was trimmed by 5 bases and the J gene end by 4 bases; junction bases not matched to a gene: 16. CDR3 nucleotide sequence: TGTGCCAGCAGCCCCAGACAGGGTGCCAAATCGGGCACCGGGGAGCTGTTTTTT. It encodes CASSPRQGAKSGTGELFF.

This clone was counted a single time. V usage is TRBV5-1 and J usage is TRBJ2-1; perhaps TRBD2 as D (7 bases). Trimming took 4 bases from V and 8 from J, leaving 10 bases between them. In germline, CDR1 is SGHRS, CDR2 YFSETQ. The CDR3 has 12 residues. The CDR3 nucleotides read TGCGCCAGCAGCGCGGGGGCCTATGAGCAGTTCTTC. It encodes CASSAGAYEQFF.

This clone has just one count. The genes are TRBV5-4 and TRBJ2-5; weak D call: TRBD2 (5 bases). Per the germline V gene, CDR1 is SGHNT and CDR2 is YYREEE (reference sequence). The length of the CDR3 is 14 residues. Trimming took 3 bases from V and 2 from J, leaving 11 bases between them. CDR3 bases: TGTGCCAGCAGCTCCCGGGGAGAACAAGAGACCCAGTACTTC. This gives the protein CASSSRGEQETQYF.

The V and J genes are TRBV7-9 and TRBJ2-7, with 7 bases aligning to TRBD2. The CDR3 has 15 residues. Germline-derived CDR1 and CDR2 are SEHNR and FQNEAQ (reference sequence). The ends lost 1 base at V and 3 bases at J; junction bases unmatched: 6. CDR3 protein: CASSLVGGSRYEQYF. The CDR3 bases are TGTGCCAGCAGCTTAGTCGGGGGGAGCCGCTACGAGCAGTACTTC.

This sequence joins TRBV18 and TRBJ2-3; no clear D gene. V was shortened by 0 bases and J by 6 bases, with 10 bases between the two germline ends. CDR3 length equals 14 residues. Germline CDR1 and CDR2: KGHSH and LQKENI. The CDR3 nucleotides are TGTGCCAGCTCACCACCGAATGTTCAGGATACGCAGTATTTT. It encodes CASSPPNVQDTQYF.

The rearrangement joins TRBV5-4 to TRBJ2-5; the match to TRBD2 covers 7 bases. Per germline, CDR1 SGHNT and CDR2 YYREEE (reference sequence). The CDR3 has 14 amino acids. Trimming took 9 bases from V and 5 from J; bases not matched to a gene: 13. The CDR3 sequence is CATRRGSLGETQYF. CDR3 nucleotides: TGTGCCACACGACGCGGGAGCCTGGGGGAGACCCAGTACTTC. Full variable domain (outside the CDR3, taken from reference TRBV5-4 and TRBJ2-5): ETGVTQSPTHLIKTRGQQVTLRCSSQSGHNTVSWYQQALGQGPQFIFQYYREEENGRGNFPPRFSGLQFPNYSSELNVNALELDDSALYLCATRRGSLGETQYFGPGTRLLVL.

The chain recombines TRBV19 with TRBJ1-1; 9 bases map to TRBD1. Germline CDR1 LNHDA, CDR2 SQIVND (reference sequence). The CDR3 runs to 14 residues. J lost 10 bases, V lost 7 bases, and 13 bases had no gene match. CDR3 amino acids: CASIHGTGLYRAFF. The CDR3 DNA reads TGTGCCAGTATCCACGGGACAGGGCTTTATAGAGCTTTCTTT. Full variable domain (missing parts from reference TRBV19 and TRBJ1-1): DGGITQSPKYLFRKEGQNVTLSCEQNLNHDAMYWYRQDPGQGLRLIYYSQIVNDFQKGDIAEGYSVSREKKESFPLTVTSAQKNPTAFYLCASIHGTGLYRAFFGQGTRLTVV.

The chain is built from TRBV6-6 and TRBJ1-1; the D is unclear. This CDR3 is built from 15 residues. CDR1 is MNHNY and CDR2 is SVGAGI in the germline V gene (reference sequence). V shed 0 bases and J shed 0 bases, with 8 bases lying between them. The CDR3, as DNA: TGTGCCAGCAGTTACTCGAGCGGGATGAACACTGAAGCTTTCTTT. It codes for CASSYSSGMNTEAFF.

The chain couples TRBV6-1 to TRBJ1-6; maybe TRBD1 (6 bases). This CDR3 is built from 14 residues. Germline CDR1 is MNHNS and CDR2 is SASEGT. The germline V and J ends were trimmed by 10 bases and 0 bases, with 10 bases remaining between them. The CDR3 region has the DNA TGTGCCACCGGACAGAGCTCCTATAATTCACCCCTCCACTTT. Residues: CATGQSSYNSPLHF.

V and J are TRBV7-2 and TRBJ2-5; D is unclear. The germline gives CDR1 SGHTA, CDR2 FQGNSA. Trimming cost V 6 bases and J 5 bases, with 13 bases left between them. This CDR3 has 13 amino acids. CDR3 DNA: TGTGCCAGCAGACCCACAAGGCGGGAGACCCAGTACTTC. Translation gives CASRPTRRETQYF.

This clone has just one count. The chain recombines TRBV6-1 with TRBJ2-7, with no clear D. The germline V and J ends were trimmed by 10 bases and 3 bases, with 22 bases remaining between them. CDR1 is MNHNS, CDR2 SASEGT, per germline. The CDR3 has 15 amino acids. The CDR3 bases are TGTGCCACCGTTAGCTATCCTCAGACGGACTACGAGCAGTACTTC. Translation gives CATVSYPQTDYEQYF.

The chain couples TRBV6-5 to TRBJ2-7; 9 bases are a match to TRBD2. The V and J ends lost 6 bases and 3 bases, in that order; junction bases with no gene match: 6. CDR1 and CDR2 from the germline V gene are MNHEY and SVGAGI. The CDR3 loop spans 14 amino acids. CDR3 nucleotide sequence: TGTGCCAGCAGCAAATATAGCGGGAGCTACGAGCAGTACTTC. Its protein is CASSKYSGSYEQYF.

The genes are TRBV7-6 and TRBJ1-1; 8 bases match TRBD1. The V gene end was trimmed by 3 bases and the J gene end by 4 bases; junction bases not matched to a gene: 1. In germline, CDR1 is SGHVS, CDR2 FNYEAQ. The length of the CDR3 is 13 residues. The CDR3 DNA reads TGTGCCAGCAGCTTCGGGACAGGCACTGAAGCTTTCTTT. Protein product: CASSFGTGTEAFF.

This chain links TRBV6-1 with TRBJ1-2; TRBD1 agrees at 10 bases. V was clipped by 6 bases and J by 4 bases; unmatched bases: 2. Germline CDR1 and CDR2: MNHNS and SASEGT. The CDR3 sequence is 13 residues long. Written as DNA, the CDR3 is TGTGCCAGCAGAGGACAGGGGGTCTATGGCTACACCTTC. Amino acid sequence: CASRGQGVYGYTF.

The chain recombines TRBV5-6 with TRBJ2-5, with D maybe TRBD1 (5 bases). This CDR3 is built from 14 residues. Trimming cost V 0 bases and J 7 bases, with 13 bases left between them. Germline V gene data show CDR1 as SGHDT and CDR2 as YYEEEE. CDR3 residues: CASSLVQGQGTQYF. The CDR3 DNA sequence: TGTGCCAGCAGCTTGGTTCAGGGCCAGGGGACCCAGTACTTC.

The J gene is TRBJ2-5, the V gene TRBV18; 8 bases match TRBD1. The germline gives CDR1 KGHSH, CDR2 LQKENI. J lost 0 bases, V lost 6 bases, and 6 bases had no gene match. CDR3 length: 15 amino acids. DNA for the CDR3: TGTGCCAGCTCTCCAGGGGGCTGGTACCAAGAGACCCAGTACTTC. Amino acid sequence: CASSPGGWYQETQYF.